The T cell receptor (beta chain) described here comes from a study of Ad26.COV2.S vaccination and SARS-CoV-2 variants. The wider study: The study gave Ad26.COV2.S intramuscularly, once or twice 56 days apart.

The protocol was immunoSEQ multiplex PCR, while the TCRdb copy is restricted to in-frame clones and leaves out a portion. This table holds approximately 480,000 clones, 87% found once. Study observations and caveats: Analytic work on TCR breadth and depth might have understated the full extent of total T cell responses.

Comment on this clone: Its antigen is as yet unknown.

Treatment in this sample: some 20 received Ad26.COV2.S at low or high dose, single or two shots; 5 received placebo; per-sample allocation not given. Samples were taken on day 63 after the first vaccine or placebo injection. This vaccine is an Ad26 vector that expresses the Wuhan-strain SARS-CoV-2 spike. The specimen was peripheral blood, collected in a trial of Ad26.COV2.S vaccine versus placebo. The receptor was derived from a person aged 18-65 years who received the Ad26.COV2.S COVID-19 vaccine or a placebo.

The CDR3: CASSYGQGTSGIDEQFF. CDR3 coding DNA: TGTGCCAGCAGCTACGGACAGGGGACTAGCGGGATCGATGAGCAGTTCTTC. The rearrangement links TRBV28 to TRBJ2-1; 13 bases agree with TRBD2. Germline V gene sequence: CDR1 MDHEN, CDR2 SYDVKM. V lost 6 bases to trimming and J lost 8 bases; unmatched junction nucleotides: 13. The CDR3 is 17 residues long.